This T cell receptor (beta chain) was found in a study of T cell repertoires in cytomegalovirus infection. This clonotype has more than one count but fewer than ten. The target antigen is unknown. The CDR3 runs 16 residues. With 5 bases removed from V and 8 bases from J, the gap between germline ends came to 21 bases. The germline V gene has CDR1 MNHEY and CDR2 SMNVEV (reference sequence). Each CDR3 protein is one row after TCRdb ran MiXCR on the reads. Here the sample spans some 940,000 distinct CDR3 sequences, 30% to 40% being singletons. General study results and limits: Dominating the ex vivo response were HLA-C-restricted CMV-specific TCR beta clonotypes.

The receptor comes from a human donor in good health (CMV status not recorded). Some clones in this sample may be carry-over from other donors' samples. The sample in question was cultured CD8+ T cells from PBMCs, obtained from culture after CMV antigen stimulation. V usage is TRBV27 and J usage is TRBJ1-4; possible D gene TRBD1, 6 bases. The CDR3 spells CASSTREGGTGEKLFF. The CDR3 DNA is TGTGCCAGCAGTACTCGGGAGGGGGGCACCGGGGAAAAACTGTTTTTT.